What follows describes a single T cell receptor (beta chain). Its target is not known. These data are taken from a study of Graves' ophthalmopathy and Graves' hyperthyroidism. Study-wide points: As the model predicted ophthalmopathy progression, it achieved a sensitivity of 70.59% and a specificity of about 72%.

All donors with ophthalmopathy were recorded as having moderate-to-severe activity, CAS ≥3, NOSPECS ≥4 and a duration under 3 months. The diagnostic workup employed clinical symptoms, serum thyroxine, TRAb, thyroid ultrasound and orbital computed tomography. PBMCs were isolated by Ficoll-Paque density gradient centrifugation, using approximately 10 ml of fresh peripheral blood as the starting material. V was cut by 7 bases and J by 5 bases, with 18 bases left in between. The germline gives CDR1 LGHNT, CDR2 FRNRAP. This CDR3 has 14 residues. The authors amplified TCR beta CDR3 regions, and they did so from RNA transcripts for repertoire sequencing. The first round was an RT-PCR with HTBI primers, and the second round was a multiplex PCR. In TCRdb, the multiplex PCR reads were re-called with MiXCR into one record per CDR3 protein. Of 650,000 to 800,000 distinct CDR3 sequences in the sample, about 40% were seen once.

The sequence came from an adult man with Graves' ophthalmopathy. The rearrangement uses TRBV12-5 and TRBJ2-7; D might be TRBD1 (5 bases). The sequencing input was peripheral blood. CDR3 nucleotides: TGTGCTAGTGCCCCCAGCCAGGGTATGGACGAGCAGTACTTC. Protein product: CASAPSQGMDEQYF.